The present entry profiles one TCR beta chain with its context. What it binds is unknown. Use of 60 Vbeta and 13 Jbeta primers characterized the PCR. Clones were read by immunoSEQ multiplex PCR, and TCRdb kept only the in-frame ones, dropping some. Of under 200,000 clones listed, 79% were seen once; the top ten hold about 2.5%. The sample comes from a study of cytomegalovirus exposure and HLA in healthy donors. Notes on the study in general: Researchers reported in a later analysis that a missense DCLRE1C variant was tied to TCR beta V- and J-gene trimming. An assumption of roughly uniform sequencing depth across donors underlay the presence/absence analyses. In a later analysis, approximately 15,000 TCR beta sequences were associated with HLA alleles at 0.05 false discovery rate.

CDR1 LGHNA and CDR2 YNFKEQ come from the germline V gene. The CDR3 extends over 15 amino acids. Trimming left V 0 bases short and J 3 bases short, with 9 bases between. The sequenced material came from PBMCs. The clonotype was recovered from a woman aged 45-65 years in good health and CMV-seronegative. The gene calls are TRBV4-2 and TRBJ1-5; D gene ambiguous. The CDR3 DNA follows: TGTGCCAGCAGCCAAGACTGGGCAGCCAATCAGCCCCAGCATTTT. Translated, it gives CASSQDWAANQPQHF.